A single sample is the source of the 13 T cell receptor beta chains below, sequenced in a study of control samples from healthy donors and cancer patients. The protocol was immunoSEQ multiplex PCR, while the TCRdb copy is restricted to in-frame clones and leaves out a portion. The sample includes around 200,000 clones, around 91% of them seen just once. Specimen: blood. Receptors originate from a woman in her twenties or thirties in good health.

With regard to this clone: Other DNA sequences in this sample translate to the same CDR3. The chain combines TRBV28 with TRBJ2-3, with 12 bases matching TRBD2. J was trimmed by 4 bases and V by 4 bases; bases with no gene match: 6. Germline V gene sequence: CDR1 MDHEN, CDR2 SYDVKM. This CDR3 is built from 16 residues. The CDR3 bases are TGTGCCAGCAGTTCCCCGACTAGCGGGAGTTCAGATACGCAGTATTTT. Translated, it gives CASSSPTSGSSDTQYF. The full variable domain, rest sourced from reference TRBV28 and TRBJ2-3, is DVKVTQSSRYLVKRTGEKVFLECVQDMDHENMFWYRQDPGLGLRLIYFSYDVKMKEKGDIPEGYSVSREKKERFSLILESASTNQTSMYLCASSSPTSGSSDTQYFGPGTRLTVL.

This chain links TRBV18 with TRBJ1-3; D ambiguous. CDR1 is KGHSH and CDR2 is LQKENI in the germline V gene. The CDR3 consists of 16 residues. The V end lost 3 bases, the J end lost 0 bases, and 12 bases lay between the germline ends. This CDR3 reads CASSPPPDSSGNTIYF. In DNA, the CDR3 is TGTGCCAGCTCACCCCCGCCCGACTCCTCTGGAAACACCATATATTTT. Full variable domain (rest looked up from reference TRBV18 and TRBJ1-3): NAGVMQNPRHLVRRRGQEARLRCSPMKGHSHVYWYRQLPEEGLKFMVYLQKENIIDESGMPKERFSAEFPKEGPSILRIQQVVRGDSAAYFCASSPPPDSSGNTIYFGEGSWLTVV.

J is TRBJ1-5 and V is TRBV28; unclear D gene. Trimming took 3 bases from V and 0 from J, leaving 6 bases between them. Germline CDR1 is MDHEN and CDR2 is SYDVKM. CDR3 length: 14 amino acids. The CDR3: CASSFDGSNQPQHF. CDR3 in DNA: TGTGCCAGCAGTTTCGACGGTAGCAATCAGCCCCAGCATTTT.

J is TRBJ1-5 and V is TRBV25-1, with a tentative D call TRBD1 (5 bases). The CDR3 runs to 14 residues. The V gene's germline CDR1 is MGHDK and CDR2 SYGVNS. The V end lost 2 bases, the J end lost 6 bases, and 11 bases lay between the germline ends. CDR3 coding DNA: TGTGCCAGCAGTGAACAGGGTAAGGGTCAGCCCCAGCATTTT. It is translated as CASSEQGKGQPQHF.

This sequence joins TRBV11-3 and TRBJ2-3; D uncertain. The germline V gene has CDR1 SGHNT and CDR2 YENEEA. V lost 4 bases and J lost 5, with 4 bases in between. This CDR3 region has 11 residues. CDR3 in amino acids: CASSYRDTQYF. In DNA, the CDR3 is TGTGCCAGCAGCTATAGAGATACGCAGTATTTT.

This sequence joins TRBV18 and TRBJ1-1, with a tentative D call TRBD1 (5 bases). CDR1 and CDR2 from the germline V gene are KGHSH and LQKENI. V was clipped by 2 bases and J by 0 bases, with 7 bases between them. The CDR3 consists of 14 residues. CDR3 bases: TGTGCCAGCTCACCAGTAGGGGTGAACACTGAAGCTTTCTTT. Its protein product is CASSPVGVNTEAFF.

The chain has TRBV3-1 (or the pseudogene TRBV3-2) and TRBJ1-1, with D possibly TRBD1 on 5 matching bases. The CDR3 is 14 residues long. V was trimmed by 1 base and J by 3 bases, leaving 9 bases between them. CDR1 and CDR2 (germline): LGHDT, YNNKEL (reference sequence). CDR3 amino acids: CASSQVGGDTEAFF. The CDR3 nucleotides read TGTGCCAGCAGCCAAGTTGGGGGGGACACTGAAGCTTTCTTT.

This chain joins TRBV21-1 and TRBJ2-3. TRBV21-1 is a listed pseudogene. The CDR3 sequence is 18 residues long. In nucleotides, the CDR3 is TGTGCCAGCAGCAAAGAGCGAAAGACATCTCCCGGCACAGATACGCAGTATTTT. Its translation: CASSKERKTSPGTDTQYF.

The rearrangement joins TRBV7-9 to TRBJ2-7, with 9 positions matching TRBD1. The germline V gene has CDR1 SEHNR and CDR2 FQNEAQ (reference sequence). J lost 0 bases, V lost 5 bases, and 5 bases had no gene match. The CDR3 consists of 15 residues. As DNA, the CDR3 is TGTGCCAGCAGCCCACAGGGGGCGAGCTCCTACGAGCAGTACTTC. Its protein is CASSPQGASSYEQYF.

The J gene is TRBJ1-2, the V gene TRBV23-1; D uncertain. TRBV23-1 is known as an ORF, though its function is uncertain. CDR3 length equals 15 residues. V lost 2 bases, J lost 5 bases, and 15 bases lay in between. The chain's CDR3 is CASSQATGGWYGYTF. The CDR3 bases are TGCGCCAGCAGTCAAGCCACGGGTGGGTGGTATGGCTACACCTTC.

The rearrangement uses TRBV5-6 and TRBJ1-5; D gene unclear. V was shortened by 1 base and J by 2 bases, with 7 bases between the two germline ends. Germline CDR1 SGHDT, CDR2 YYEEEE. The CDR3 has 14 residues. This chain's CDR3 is CASSLRAGNQPQHF. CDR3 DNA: TGTGCCAGCAGCTTGCGGGCTGGCAATCAGCCCCAGCATTTT. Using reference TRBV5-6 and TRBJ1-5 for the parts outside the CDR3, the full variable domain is DAGVTQSPTHLIKTRGQQVTLRCSPKSGHDTVSWYQQALGQGPQFIFQYYEEEERQRGNFPDRFSGHQFPNYSSELNVNALLLGDSALYLCASSLRAGNQPQHFGDGTRLSIL.

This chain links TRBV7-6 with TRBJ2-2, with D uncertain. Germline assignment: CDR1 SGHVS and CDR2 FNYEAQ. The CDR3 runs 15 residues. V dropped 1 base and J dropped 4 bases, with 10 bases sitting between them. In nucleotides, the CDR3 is TGTGCCAGCAGCTTAGACACCCTGGGCACCGGGGAGCTGTTTTTT. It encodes CASSLDTLGTGELFF.

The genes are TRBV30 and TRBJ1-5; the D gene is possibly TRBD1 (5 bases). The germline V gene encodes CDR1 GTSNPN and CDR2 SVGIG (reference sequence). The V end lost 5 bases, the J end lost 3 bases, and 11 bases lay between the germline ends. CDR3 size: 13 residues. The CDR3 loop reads CAWAGLFNQPQHF. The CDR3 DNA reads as TGTGCCTGGGCGGGACTCTTCAATCAGCCCCAGCATTTT.